The clone carrying this T cell receptor beta chain was seen just once. In the source study's methods: The authors estimated nucleated cell counts from reference gene primer amplification. Profiling relied on immunoSEQ multiplex PCR, and the TCRdb table lists in-frame clones only, not all of them. V, J and clone size derive from that table, while D and trimming were established from the DNA sequence. The table has around 300,000 clones, approximately 89% seen once; the top ten hold more than 9%. Recruitment covered about 25 US areas and drew participants whose ages spanned about 18 to 95 years. Assignment of participants to cohorts was predicated upon participant-reported clinical history. Recovery meant two consecutive negative NP/OP PCR tests, professional clearance, or resolved symptoms. These data belong to a study of blood T cell repertoires in COVID-19. V lost 2 bases to trimming and J lost 1 base, with 9 bases between them. CDR1 is SGHRS, CDR2 YFSETQ, per germline. This CDR3 has 14 residues.

The TCR comes from a woman aged 30 to 39 who had recovered from COVID-19. Material for sequencing was PBMCs or T cells enriched from blood (not recorded which). The chain has TRBV5-1 and TRBJ1-1, with D uncertain. CDR3 bases: TGCGCCAGCAGCTTAGGACTGACGAACACTGAAGCTTTCTTT. Protein sequence: CASSLGLTNTEAFF.